This TCR beta chain was sequenced during a study of cytomegalovirus exposure and HLA in healthy donors. Study summary: About 85 million unique TCR sequences came from HLA-typed donors in an early release.

Notes on this clone: The antigen is unknown.

Primers for the PCR totalled 60 Vbeta and 13 Jbeta. The assay was immunoSEQ multiplex PCR, and TCRdb's table has in-frame clones only and misses some. Altogether roughly 180,000 clones are present, roughly 80% being singletons, with the ten largest covering around 2.4%. CDR3 length: 14 amino acids. CDR1 is MNHNS and CDR2 is SASEGT in the germline V gene. Trimming took off 7 bases at V and 6 bases at J, with 13 bases between the two ends. Findings of the study overall: Reported performance of the classifier showed diagnosis of cytomegalovirus status with high specificity and sensitivity.

The sequence came from a female donor in good health and CMV-seronegative. Sequencing input: PBMCs. This sequence joins TRBV6-1 and TRBJ1-6; D is undetermined. The chain's CDR3 is CASNPVPLNSPLHF. CDR3 nucleotides: TGTGCCAGCAATCCAGTCCCCCTTAATTCACCCCTCCACTTT.